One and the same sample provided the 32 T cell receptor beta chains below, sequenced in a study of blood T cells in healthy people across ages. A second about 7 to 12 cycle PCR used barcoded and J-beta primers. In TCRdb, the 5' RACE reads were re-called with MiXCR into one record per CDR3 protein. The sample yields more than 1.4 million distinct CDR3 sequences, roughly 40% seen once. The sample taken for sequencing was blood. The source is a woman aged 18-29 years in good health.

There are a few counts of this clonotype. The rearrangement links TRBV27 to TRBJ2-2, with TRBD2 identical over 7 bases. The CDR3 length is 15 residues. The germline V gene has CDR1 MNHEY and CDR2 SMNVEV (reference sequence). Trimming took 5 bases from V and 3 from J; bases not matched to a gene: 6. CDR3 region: CASSLTSRDTGELFF. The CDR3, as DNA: TGTGCCAGCAGTCTGACTAGCAGAGACACCGGGGAGCTGTTTTTT.

The CDR3 region is CASSLAGNTYEQYF. In nucleotides, the CDR3 is TGTGCCAGCAGCTTGGCCGGGAACACCTACGAGCAGTACTTC. The V gene is TRBV5-6, the J gene TRBJ2-7; D possibly corresponds to TRBD2 (5 bases). Germline-derived CDR1 and CDR2 are SGHDT and YYEEEE. V dropped 0 bases and J dropped 2 bases, with 9 bases sitting between them. The CDR3 extends over 14 amino acids.

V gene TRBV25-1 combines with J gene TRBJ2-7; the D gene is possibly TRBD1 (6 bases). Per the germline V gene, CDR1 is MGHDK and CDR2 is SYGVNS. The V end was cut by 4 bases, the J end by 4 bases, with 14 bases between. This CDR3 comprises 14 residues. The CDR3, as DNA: TGTGCCAGCAGTGGCCCCAGGGGCTGGTACGAGCAGTACTTC. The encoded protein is CASSGPRGWYEQYF.

The chain's CDR3 is CASSLGAVSYEQYF. The CDR3 DNA reads as TGTGCCAGCAGCTTAGGTGCCGTTTCCTACGAGCAGTACTTC. The V call is TRBV7-3, the J call TRBJ2-7; D gene ambiguous. From germline, CDR1 is SGHTA and CDR2 FQGTGA. V was pared by 2 bases and J by 1 base, with 9 bases between. The CDR3 consists of 14 residues.

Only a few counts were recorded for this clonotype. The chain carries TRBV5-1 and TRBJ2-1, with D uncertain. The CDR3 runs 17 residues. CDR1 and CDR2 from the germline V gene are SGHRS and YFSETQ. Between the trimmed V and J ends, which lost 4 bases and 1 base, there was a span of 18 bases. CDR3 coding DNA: TGCGCCAGCAGCCCCCAGTCGGGTTCCGGGTCCTACAATGAGCAGTTCTTC. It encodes CASSPQSGSGSYNEQFF.

The chain's CDR3 is CSAQAGRGQETQYF. CDR3 sequence (DNA): TGCAGTGCCCAAGCGGGACGTGGACAAGAGACCCAGTACTTC. V usage is TRBV20-1 and J usage is TRBJ2-5; 7 bases line up with TRBD2. Germline-derived CDR1 and CDR2 are DFQATT and SNEGSKA (reference sequence). V lost 6 bases to trimming and J lost 2 bases; unmatched junction nucleotides: 9. This CDR3 is built from 14 residues.

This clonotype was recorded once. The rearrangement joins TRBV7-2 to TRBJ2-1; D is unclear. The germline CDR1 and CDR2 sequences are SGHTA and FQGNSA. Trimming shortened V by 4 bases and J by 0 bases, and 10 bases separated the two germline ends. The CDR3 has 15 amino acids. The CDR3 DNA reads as TGTGCCAGCAGCTCACTACGGAGCTCCTACAATGAGCAGTTCTTC. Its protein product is CASSSLRSSYNEQFF.

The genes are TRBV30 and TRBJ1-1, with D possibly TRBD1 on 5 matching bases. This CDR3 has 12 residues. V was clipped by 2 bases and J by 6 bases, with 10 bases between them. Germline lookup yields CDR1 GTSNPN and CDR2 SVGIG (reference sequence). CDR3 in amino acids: CAWSKRGPEAFF. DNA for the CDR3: TGTGCCTGGAGTAAAAGGGGTCCTGAAGCTTTCTTT.

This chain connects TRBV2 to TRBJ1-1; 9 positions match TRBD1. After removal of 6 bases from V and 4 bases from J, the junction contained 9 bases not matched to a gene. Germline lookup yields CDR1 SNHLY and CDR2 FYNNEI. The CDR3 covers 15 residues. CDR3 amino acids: CASSWTGDVSTEAFF. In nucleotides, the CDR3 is TGTGCCAGCAGCTGGACAGGGGACGTGAGCACTGAAGCTTTCTTT.

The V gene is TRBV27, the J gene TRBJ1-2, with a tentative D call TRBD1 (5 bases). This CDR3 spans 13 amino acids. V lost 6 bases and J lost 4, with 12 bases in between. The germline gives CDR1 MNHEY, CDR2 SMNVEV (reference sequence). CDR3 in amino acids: CASSPETVYGYTF. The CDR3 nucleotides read TGTGCCAGCAGCCCAGAGACAGTCTATGGCTACACCTTC.

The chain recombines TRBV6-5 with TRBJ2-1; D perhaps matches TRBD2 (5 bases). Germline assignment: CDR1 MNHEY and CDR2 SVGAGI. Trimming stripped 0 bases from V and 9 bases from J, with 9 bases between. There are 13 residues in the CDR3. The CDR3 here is CASSYSVGGEQFF. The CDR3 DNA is TGTGCCAGCAGTTACTCGGTCGGAGGTGAGCAGTTCTTC.

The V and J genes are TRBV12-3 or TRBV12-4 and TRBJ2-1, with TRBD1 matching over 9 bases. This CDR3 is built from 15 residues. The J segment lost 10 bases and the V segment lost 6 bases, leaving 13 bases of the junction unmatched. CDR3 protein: CASSRGQGRSGEQFF. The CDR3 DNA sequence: TGTGCCAGCAGCCGGGGACAGGGCCGTTCGGGGGAGCAGTTCTTC.

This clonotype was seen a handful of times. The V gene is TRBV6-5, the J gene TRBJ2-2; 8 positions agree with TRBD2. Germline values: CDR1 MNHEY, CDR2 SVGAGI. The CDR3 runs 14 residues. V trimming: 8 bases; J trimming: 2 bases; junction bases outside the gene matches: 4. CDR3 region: CASYSGVNTGELFF. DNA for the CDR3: TGTGCCAGCTATAGCGGGGTAAACACCGGGGAGCTGTTTTTT.

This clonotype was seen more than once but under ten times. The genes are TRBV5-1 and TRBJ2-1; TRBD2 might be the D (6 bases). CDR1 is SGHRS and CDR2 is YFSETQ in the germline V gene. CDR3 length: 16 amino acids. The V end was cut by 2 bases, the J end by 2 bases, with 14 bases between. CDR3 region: CASSLRPSEAYNEQFF. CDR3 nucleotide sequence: TGCGCCAGCAGCTTACGGCCTAGCGAGGCCTACAATGAGCAGTTCTTC.

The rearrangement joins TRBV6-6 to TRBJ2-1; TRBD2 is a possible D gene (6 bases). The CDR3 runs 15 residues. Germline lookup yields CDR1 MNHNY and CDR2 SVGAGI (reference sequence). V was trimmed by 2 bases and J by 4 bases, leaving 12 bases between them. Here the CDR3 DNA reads TGTGCCAGCAGTTACGGGGCTAGCGATTACAATGAGCAGTTCTTC. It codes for CASSYGASDYNEQFF.

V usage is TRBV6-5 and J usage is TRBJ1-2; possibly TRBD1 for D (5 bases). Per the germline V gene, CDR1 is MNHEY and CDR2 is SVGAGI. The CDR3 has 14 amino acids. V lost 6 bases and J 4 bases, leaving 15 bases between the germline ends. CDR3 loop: CASSISGVGYGYTF. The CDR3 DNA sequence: TGTGCCAGCAGCATATCGGGGGTCGGCTATGGCTACACCTTC.

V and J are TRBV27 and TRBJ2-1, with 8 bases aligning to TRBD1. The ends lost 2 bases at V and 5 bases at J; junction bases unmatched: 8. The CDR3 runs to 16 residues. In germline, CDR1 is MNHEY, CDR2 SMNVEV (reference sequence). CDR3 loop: CASSLKDRDPHNEQFF. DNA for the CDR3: TGTGCCAGCAGTTTAAAGGACAGGGATCCCCACAATGAGCAGTTCTTC.

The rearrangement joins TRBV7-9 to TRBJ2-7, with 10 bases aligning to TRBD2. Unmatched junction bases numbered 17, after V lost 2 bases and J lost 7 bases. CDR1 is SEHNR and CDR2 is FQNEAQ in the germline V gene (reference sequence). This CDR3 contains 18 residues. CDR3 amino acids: CASSLPDGLADTGNEQYF. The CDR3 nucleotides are TGTGCCAGCAGCTTACCAGATGGACTAGCGGACACGGGGAATGAGCAGTACTTC.

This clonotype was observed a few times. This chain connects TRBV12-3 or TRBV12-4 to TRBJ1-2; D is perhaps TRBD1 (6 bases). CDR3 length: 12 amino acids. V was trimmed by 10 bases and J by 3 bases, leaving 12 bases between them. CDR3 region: CATVQGYYGYTF. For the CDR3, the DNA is TGTGCCACCGTTCAGGGGTACTATGGCTACACCTTC.

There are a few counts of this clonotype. In DNA, the CDR3 is TGTGCCAGCAGTGAAGCCGGAGGGGGCTTCACCTACGAGCAGTACTTC. Amino acids: CASSEAGGGFTYEQYF. V gene TRBV6-1 combines with J gene TRBJ2-7, with D possibly TRBD1 on 7 matching bases. Germline V gene data show CDR1 as MNHNS and CDR2 as SASEGT. V was shortened by 0 bases and J by 2 bases, with 14 bases between the two germline ends. CDR3 length equals 16 residues.

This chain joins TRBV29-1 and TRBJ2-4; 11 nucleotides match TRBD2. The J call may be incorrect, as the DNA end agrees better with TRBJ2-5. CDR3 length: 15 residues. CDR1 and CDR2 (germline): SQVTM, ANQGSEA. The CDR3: CSVDTSGGRFETQYF. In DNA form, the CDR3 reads TGCAGCGTTGACACTAGCGGGGGCCGGTTTGAGACCCAGTACTTC.

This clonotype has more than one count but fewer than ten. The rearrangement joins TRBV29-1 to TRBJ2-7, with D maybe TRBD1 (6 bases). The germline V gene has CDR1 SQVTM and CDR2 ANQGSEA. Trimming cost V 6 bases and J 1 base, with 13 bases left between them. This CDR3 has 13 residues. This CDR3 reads CSVAGTISYEQYF. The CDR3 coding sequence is TGCAGCGTGGCCGGGACAATATCCTACGAGCAGTACTTC.

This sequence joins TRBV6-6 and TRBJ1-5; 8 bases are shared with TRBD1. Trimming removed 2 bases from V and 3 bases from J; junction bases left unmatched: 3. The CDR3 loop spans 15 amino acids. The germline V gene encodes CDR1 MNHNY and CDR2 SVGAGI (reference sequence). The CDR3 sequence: CASSYQTGDNQPQHF. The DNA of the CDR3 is TGTGCCAGCAGTTACCAGACAGGGGACAATCAGCCCCAGCATTTT.

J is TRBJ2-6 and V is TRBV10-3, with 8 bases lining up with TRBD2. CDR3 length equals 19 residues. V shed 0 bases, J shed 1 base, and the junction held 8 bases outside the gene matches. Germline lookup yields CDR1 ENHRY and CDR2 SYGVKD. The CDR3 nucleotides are TGTGCCATCAGTGAGTCGGGATTAGCGGGACTATCTGGGGCCAACGTCCTGACTTTC. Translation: CAISESGLAGLSGANVLTF.

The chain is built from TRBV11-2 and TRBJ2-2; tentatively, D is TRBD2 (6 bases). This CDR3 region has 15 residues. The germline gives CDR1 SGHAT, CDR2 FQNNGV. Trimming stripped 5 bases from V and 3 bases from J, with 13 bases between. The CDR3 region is CASSPVGGYTGELFF. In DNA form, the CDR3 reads TGTGCCAGCAGCCCTGTGGGGGGATACACCGGGGAGCTGTTTTTT.

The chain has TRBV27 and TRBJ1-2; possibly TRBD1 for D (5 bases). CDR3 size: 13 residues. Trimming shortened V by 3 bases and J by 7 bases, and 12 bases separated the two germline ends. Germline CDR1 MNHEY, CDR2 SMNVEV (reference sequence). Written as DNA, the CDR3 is TGTGCCAGCAGTTTCCAGGGATGGAGTGGCTACACCTTC. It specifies CASSFQGWSGYTF.

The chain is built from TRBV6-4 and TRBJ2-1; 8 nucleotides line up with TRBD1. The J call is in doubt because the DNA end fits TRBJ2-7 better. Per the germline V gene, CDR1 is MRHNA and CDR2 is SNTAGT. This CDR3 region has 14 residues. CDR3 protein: CASSEGQAYNEQYF. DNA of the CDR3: TGTGCCAGCAGTGAGGGACAGGCCTACAATGAGCAGTACTTC.

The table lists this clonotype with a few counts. The CDR3: CASSRSVRAYGYEQYF. The CDR3, as DNA: TGTGCCAGCAGCCGTAGCGTCAGGGCTTATGGCTACGAGCAGTACTTC. This sequence joins TRBV3-1 and TRBJ2-7; D could derive from TRBD1 or TRBD2 (5 bases each). V lost 4 bases, J lost 3 bases, and 19 bases lay in between. The germline V gene encodes CDR1 LGHDT and CDR2 YNNKEL (reference sequence). CDR3 length: 16 residues.

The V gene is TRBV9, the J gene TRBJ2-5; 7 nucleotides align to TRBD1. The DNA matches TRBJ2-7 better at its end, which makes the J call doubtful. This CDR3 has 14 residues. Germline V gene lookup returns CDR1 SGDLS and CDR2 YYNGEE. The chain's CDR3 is CASSAATGYDEQYF. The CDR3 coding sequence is TGTGCCAGCAGCGCCGCGACAGGGTACGACGAGCAGTACTTC.

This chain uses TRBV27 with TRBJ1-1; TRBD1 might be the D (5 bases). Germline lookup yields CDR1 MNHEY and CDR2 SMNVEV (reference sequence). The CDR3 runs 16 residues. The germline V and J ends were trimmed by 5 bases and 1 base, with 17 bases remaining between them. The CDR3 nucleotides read TGTGCCAGCAGTCCGGAGGCAGGGCTTCCGAACACTGAAGCTTTCTTT. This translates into CASSPEAGLPNTEAFF.

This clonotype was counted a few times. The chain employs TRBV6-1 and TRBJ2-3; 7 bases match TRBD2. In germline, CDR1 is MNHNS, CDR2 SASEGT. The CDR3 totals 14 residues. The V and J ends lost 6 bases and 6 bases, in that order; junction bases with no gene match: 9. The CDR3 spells CASRRWEGPDTQYF. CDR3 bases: TGTGCCAGCAGAAGGTGGGAGGGCCCCGATACGCAGTATTTT.

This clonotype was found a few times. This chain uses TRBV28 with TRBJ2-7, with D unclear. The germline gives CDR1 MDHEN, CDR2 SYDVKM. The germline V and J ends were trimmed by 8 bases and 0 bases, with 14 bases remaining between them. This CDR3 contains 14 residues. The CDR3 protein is CASGLTPSSYEQYF. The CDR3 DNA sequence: TGTGCCAGCGGCTTGACACCGAGCTCCTACGAGCAGTACTTC.